The clone carrying this TCR beta chain occurred a few times. The antigen remains undetermined. In terms of origin and age, donors were healthy Caucasian individuals from Russia aged 6 to 90. These data belong to a study of blood T cells in healthy people across ages. A J-beta primer mix and a sample-barcoded 5' primer were used in a second PCR of about 7 to 12 cycles. TCRdb redid the calling of the 5' RACE reads with MiXCR, one entry per CDR3 protein. Seen here are fewer than 600,000 distinct CDR3 sequences, over 25% observed once, and the top ten hold approximately 3.7%. Findings of the study overall: Age advanced and TCR beta diversity per million T cells fell, roughly linearly. Both higher diversity and more naive CD4+ cells marked long-lived donors when set against aged donors.

Germline V gives CDR1 WSHSY, CDR2 SAAADI. V was clipped by 6 bases and J by 2 bases; unmatched bases: 10. The CDR3 totals 15 residues. The data were also submitted as part of a second study, on T cells of mothers and their children.

The sequenced sample was blood. The chain has TRBV10-2 and TRBJ2-7; 7 bases match TRBD1. The sequence was collected from a boy younger than 10 in good health. CDR3 sequence: CASSAAVGQPYEQYF. CDR3 DNA sequence: TGCGCCAGCAGCGCGGCGGTGGGACAGCCCTACGAGCAGTACTTC.